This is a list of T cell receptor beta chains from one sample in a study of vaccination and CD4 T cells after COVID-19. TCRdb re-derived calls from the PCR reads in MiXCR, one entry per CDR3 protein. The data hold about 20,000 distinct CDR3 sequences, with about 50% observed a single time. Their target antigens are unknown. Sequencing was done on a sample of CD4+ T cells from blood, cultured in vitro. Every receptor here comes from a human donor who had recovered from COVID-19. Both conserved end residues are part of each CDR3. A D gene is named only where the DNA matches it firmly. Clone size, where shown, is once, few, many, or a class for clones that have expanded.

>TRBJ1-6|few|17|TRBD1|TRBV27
TGTGCCAGCAGTTTATCGGGCTGGGACAGGTATAATTCACCCCTCCACTTT
CASSLSGWDRYNSPLHF
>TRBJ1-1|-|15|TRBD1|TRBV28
TGTGCCAGCAGTGCAGGGACAGGGGGCTACACTGAAGCTTTCTTT
CASSAGTGGYTEAFF
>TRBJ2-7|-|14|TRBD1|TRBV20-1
TGCAGTGCTAGGAGGGCTACAGGGGGTGGCGAGCAGTACTTC
CSARRATGGGEQYF
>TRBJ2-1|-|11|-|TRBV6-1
TGTGCCAGCAGATCGGACAATGAGCAGTTCTTC
CASRSDNEQFF
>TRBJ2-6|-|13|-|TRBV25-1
TGTGCCAGCAGTAAATCTGGGGCCAACGTCCTGACTTTC
CASSKSGANVLTF
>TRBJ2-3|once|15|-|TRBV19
TGTGCCAGTAGTGACGCGCGGGGATCTACAGATACGCAGTATTTT
CASSDARGSTDTQYF
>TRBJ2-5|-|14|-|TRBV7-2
TGTGCCAGCAGCTTAGAATGGGGGGCGGAGACCCAGTACTTC
CASSLEWGAETQYF
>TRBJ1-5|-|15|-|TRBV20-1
TGCAGTGCTAGACCTCACGGGGGGGGAGGTCAGCCCCAGCATTTT
CSARPHGGGGQPQHF
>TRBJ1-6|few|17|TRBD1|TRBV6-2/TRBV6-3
TGTGCCAGCAGTTCCGGGACAGGACTCCTTTTTAATTCACCCCTCCACTTT
CASSSGTGLLFNSPLHF
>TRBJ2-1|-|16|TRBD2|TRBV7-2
TGTGCCAGCAGCTTAACGACCGGGACTAGATCCCGGGAGCAGTTCTTC
CASSLTTGTRSREQFF
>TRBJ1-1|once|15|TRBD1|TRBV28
TGTGCCAGCAGTTTCGCCCCAGGGGGTATCACTGAAGCTTTCTTT
CASSFAPGGITEAFF